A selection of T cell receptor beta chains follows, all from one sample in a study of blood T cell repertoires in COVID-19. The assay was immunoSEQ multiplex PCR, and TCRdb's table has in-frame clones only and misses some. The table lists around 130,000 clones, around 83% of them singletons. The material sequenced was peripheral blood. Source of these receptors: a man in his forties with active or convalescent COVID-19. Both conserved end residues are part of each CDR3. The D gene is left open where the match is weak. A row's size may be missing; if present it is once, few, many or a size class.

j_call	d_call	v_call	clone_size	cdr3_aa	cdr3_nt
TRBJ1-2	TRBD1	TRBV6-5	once	CASQERQGSYGYTF	TGTGCCAGCCAAGAACGACAGGGTTCCTATGGCTACACCTTC
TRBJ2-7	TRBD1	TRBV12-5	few	CASGFMDREQYF	TGTGCTAGTGGTTTTATGGACAGGGAGCAGTACTTC
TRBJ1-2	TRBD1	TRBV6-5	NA	CASSYIRTGGGYGYTF	TGTGCCAGCAGTTATATACGGACAGGGGGAGGTTATGGCTACACCTTC
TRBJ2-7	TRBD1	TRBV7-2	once	CASSGSGTEYEQYF	TGTGCCAGCAGCGGTTCCGGGACAGAATACGAGCAGTACTTC
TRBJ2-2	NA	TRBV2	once	CASTLAVNTGELFF	TGTGCCAGCACGCTAGCCGTAAACACCGGGGAGCTGTTTTTT
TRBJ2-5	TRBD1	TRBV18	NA	CASSQGQRETQYF	TGTGCCAGCTCACAGGGACAGAGGGAGACCCAGTACTTC
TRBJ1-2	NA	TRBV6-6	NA	CASSYPGTSNYGYTF	TGTGCCAGCAGTTACCCGGGAACCTCTAACTATGGCTACACCTTC
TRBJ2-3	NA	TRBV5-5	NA	CASSEPTGLADTQYF	TGTGCCAGCAGCGAGCCCACAGGGTTGGCAGATACGCAGTATTTT
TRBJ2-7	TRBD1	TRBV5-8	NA	CASSLQDRGYEQYF	TGTGCCAGCAGCTTGCAGGACAGGGGCTACGAGCAGTACTTC
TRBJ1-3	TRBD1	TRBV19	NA	CASSPSRDRGPSGNTIYF	TGTGCCAGTAGTCCCTCCCGGGACAGGGGACCCTCTGGAAACACCATATATTTT
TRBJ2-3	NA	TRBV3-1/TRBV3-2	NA	CASSQTRGTADTQYF	TGTGCCAGCAGCCAGACCCGGGGGACCGCAGATACGCAGTATTTT
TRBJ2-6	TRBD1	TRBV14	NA	CASSQRQGPSGANVLTF	TGTGCCAGCAGCCAAAGACAGGGCCCCTCTGGGGCCAACGTCCTGACTTTC
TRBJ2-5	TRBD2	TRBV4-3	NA	CASSQDVLAGVGETQYF	TGCGCCAGCAGCCAAGATGTTCTAGCGGGGGTAGGAGAGACCCAGTACTTC
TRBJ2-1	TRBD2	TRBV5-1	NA	CASSLGASGGHNEQFF	TGCGCCAGCAGCTTGGGGGCCAGCGGGGGCCACAATGAGCAGTTCTTC
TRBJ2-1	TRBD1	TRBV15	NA	CATSRGQGAGNEQFF	TGTGCCACCAGCAGAGGGCAGGGGGCCGGCAATGAGCAGTTCTTC
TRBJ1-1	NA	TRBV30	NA	CAWSVLLGLNTEAFF	TGTGCCTGGAGTGTACTCTTGGGGCTGAACACTGAAGCTTTCTTT
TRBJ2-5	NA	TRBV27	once	CASSLISPQGQKTQYF	TGTGCCAGCAGTTTAATCTCCCCGCAGGGGCAAAAGACCCAGTACTTC
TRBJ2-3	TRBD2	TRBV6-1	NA	CASSASGGVRADTQYF	TGTGCCAGCAGTGCAAGCGGGGGGGTGAGGGCAGATACGCAGTATTTT
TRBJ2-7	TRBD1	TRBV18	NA	CASSLDRTSYEQYF	TGTGCCAGCTCGCTGGACAGGACCTCCTACGAGCAGTACTTC
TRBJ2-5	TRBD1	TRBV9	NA	CASSVASTGRETQYF	TGTGCCAGCAGCGTAGCTTCGACAGGGAGAGAGACCCAGTACTTC
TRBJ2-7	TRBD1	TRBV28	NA	CAISTGTGELEQYF	TGTGCCATATCAACCGGGACAGGGGAGCTCGAGCAGTACTTC
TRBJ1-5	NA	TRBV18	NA	CASSPTGGIGNQPQHF	TGTGCCAGCTCGCCCACCGGGGGGATAGGCAATCAGCCCCAGCATTTT
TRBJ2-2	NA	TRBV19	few	CASSIRRDAGELFF	TGTGCCAGTAGTATACGCAGGGATGCCGGGGAGCTGTTTTTT
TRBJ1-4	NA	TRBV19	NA	CASRDGSVGEKLFF	TGTGCCAGCAGAGACGGGTCGGTTGGTGAAAAACTGTTTTTT
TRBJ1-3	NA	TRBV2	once	CASSYTQGMGNTIYF	TGTGCCAGCAGTTACACGCAGGGGATGGGAAACACCATATATTTT
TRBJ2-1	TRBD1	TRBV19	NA	CASSIRQGTYNEQFF	TGTGCCAGTAGTATTCGACAGGGAACCTACAATGAGCAGTTCTTC
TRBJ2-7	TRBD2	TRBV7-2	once	CASSPTPGLVGLNEQYF	TGTGCCAGCAGCCCTACGCCGGGACTAGTGGGACTCAACGAGCAGTACTTC
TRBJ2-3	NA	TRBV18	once	CASSRSLGDTQYF	TGTGCCAGCTCCCGATCGCTCGGAGATACGCAGTATTTT
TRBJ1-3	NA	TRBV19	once	CASSIIGGSIGNTIYF	TGTGCCAGTAGTATAATAGGGGGATCTATTGGAAACACCATATATTTT
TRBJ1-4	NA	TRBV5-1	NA	CASSSQGTNEKLFF	TGCGCCAGCAGCTCACAGGGTACAAATGAAAAACTGTTTTTT
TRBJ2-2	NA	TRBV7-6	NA	CASSLDLGTNTGELFF	TGTGCCAGCAGCTTAGATCTGGGGACAAACACCGGGGAGCTGTTTTTT